This TCR beta chain was captured in a study of blood T cell repertoires in COVID-19. Study overall: T cells, B-cell-depleted T cells, or PBMCs provided the cDNA or gDNA that served as material.

As handled by the study authors: Quantification of nucleated cells was approximated via reference gene primer amplification. Data came from immunoSEQ multiplex PCR; TCRdb stores just in-frame clones and leaves some out. V, J and clone size reflect that table, while D and trimming were determined from the DNA. Among 150,000 to 200,000 clones listed, about 90% were seen once. There are 16 residues in the CDR3. Germline CDR1 SGHTA, CDR2 FQGTGA. V trimming: 0 bases; J trimming: 8 bases; junction bases outside the gene matches: 7. Material for sequencing was peripheral blood. The chain uses TRBV7-3 and TRBJ2-1; 10 bases match TRBD2. The TCR originated in a woman in her 70s with acute or convalescent COVID-19. CDR3 amino acids: CASSLTASGSIYEQFF. CDR3 bases: TGTGCCAGCAGCTTAACGGCTAGCGGGAGTATCTATGAGCAGTTCTTC. The complete variable domain, with remaining parts taken from reference TRBV7-3 and TRBJ2-1, reads GAGVSQTPSNKVTEKGKYVELRCDPISGHTALYWYRQSLGQGPEFLIYFQGTGAADDSGLPNDRFFAVRPEGSVSTLKIQRTERGDSAVYLCASSLTASGSIYEQFFGPGTRLTVL.